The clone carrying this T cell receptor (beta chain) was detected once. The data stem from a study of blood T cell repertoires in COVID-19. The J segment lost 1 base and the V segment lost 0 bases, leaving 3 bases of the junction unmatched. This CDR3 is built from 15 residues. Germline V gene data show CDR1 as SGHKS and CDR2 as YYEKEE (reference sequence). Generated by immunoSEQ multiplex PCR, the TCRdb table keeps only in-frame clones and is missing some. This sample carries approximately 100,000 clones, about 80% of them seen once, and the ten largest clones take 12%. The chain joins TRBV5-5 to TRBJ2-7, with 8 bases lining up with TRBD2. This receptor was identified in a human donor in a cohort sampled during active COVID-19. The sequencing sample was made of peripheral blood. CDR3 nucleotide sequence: TGTGCCAGCAGCTTGGTGTCTAGCGGGTCCTACGAGCAGTACTTC. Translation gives CASSLVSSGSYEQYF.